A single sample is the source of the 20 T cell receptor beta chains below, sequenced in a study of T cell responses to AZD1222 COVID-19 vaccine. TCRdb's copy holds only in-frame clones and misses some; the assay was immunoSEQ multiplex PCR. Among 250,000 to 300,000 clones listed, approximately 94% were seen once. Sequenced material: peripheral blood, taken 28 days after the second AZD1222 dose. Every receptor here comes from an adult who received the AZD1222 COVID-19 vaccine.

This chain connects TRBV10-2 to TRBJ2-7, with D hard to call. This CDR3 contains 12 residues. In germline, CDR1 is WSHSY, CDR2 SAAADI. V shed 2 bases and J shed 3 bases, with 5 bases lying between them. This chain's CDR3 is CASSEVVYEQYF. The DNA of the CDR3 is TGCGCCAGCAGTGAGGTAGTCTACGAGCAGTACTTC.

CDR3 residues: CASFRDRGKGGSYNEQFF. The CDR3 DNA is TGTGCCAGCTTCCGGGACAGGGGAAAAGGGGGCTCCTACAATGAGCAGTTCTTC. This chain links TRBV28 with TRBJ2-1; 10 bases match TRBD1. The CDR3 sequence is 18 residues long. Per the germline V gene, CDR1 is MDHEN and CDR2 is SYDVKM. V was pared by 8 bases and J by 0 bases, with 13 bases of the junction left unmatched.

The CDR3 loop reads CASSHEVGELFF. In DNA form, the CDR3 reads TGTGCCAGCAGCCACGAGGTCGGGGAGCTGTTTTTT. The V gene is TRBV7-9, the J gene TRBJ2-2; D not resolved. The ends were cut back, 5 bases at V and 7 bases at J, with 8 bases in the middle. The germline gives CDR1 SEHNR, CDR2 FQNEAQ (reference sequence). CDR3 size: 12 residues.

The rearrangement joins TRBV28 to TRBJ2-7; D is undetermined. Germline loops: CDR1 MDHEN, CDR2 SYDVKM. This CDR3 comprises 12 residues. Trimming pared 5 bases from V and 4 bases from J, leaving 9 bases between. The CDR3 region is CASSPPMYEQYF. CDR3 coding DNA: TGTGCCAGCAGTCCTCCGATGTACGAGCAGTACTTC.

The rearrangement joins TRBV3-1 (or the pseudogene TRBV3-2) to TRBJ2-7; 7 bases match TRBD1. This CDR3 is built from 14 residues. Losses at the gene ends were 4 bases for V and 5 bases for J; bases not matched to a gene: 8. CDR1 is LGHDT and CDR2 is YNNKEL in the germline V gene (reference sequence). CDR3 region: CASSLGTAVHEQYF. CDR3 nucleotide sequence: TGTGCCAGCAGCCTCGGGACAGCCGTCCACGAGCAGTACTTC.

V and J are TRBV2 and TRBJ1-4, with unresolved D. Germline CDR1 and CDR2: SNHLY and FYNNEI. Trimming removed 6 bases at V and 7 bases at J, with 9 bases between. The CDR3 covers 12 residues. The CDR3 DNA follows: TGTGCCAGCAGGGGGTGGGGTGAAAAACTGTTTTTT. This sequence encodes CASRGWGEKLFF.

A single count supports this clone. The chain couples TRBV25-1 to TRBJ2-3, with 7 bases lining up with TRBD1. The CDR3 sequence is 16 residues long. Trimming cost V 2 bases and J 0 bases; bases outside gene matches: 5. Germline V gene sequence: CDR1 MGHDK, CDR2 SYGVNS. DNA of the CDR3: TGTGCCAGCAGTGAAATGGGACAGCGGAGCACAGATACGCAGTATTTT. This codes for CASSEMGQRSTDTQYF. The full variable domain, in which reference TRBV25-1 and TRBJ2-3 provide the parts outside the CDR3, is EADIYQTPRYLVIGTGKKITLECSQTMGHDKMYWYQQDPGMELHLIHYSYGVNSTEKGDLSSESTVSRIRTEHFPLTLESARPSHTSQYLCASSEMGQRSTDTQYFGPGTRLTVL.

This sequence joins TRBV3-1 (or the pseudogene TRBV3-2) and TRBJ1-1; possible D gene TRBD1, 5 bases. This CDR3 is 14 amino acids long. V gave up 3 bases and J gave up 3 bases, with 11 bases separating them. CDR1 is LGHDT, CDR2 YNNKEL, per germline (reference sequence). The CDR3 DNA is TGTGCCAGCAGCCATCGGGGGGGGGACACTGAAGCTTTCTTT. Translating it yields CASSHRGGDTEAFF.

The genes are TRBV16 and TRBJ2-3; 7 nucleotides match TRBD2. The V and J ends lost 2 bases and 0 bases, in that order; junction bases with no gene match: 2. The germline CDR1 and CDR2 sequences are KGHSY and FQNENV. This CDR3 region has 15 residues. In nucleotides, the CDR3 is TGTGCCAGCAGCCAACAGCGGGGAAGCACAGATACGCAGTATTTT. It encodes CASSQQRGSTDTQYF.

This clone occurred a few times. Other nucleotide sequences from this sample produce the same CDR3. The chain uses TRBV5-1 and TRBJ2-3; D ambiguous. Trimming left V 0 bases short and J 5 bases short, with 4 bases between. Germline CDR1 reads SGHRS; CDR2 reads YFSETQ. CDR3 length: 12 amino acids. Here the CDR3 reads CASSLEGDTQYF. Here the CDR3 DNA reads TGCGCCAGCAGCTTGGAGGGAGATACGCAGTATTTT.

The chain couples TRBV19 to TRBJ2-2; tentatively, D is TRBD2 (6 bases). Trimming left V 4 bases short and J 6 bases short, with 12 bases between. The CDR3 is made up of 14 amino acids. In germline, CDR1 is LNHDA, CDR2 SQIVND (reference sequence). CDR3 amino acids: CASSRGDWAGELFF. In nucleotides, the CDR3 is TGTGCCAGTAGTAGAGGGGACTGGGCCGGGGAGCTGTTTTTT. Full variable domain (missing parts from reference TRBV19 and TRBJ2-2): DGGITQSPKYLFRKEGQNVTLSCEQNLNHDAMYWYRQDPGQGLRLIYYSQIVNDFQKGDIAEGYSVSREKKESFPLTVTSAQKNPTAFYLCASSRGDWAGELFFGEGSRLTVL.

The chain combines TRBV10-3 with TRBJ1-1; D gene unclear. CDR1 is ENHRY, CDR2 SYGVKD, per germline. This CDR3 has 13 residues. V was clipped by 5 bases and J by 5 bases, with 12 bases between them. The CDR3, as DNA: TGTGCCATCAGTAGACCTGAGGAAACTGAAGCTTTCTTT. This codes for CAISRPEETEAFF.

The rearrangement links TRBV18 to TRBJ2-1, with 12 bases identical to TRBD2. V was clipped by 2 bases and J by 5 bases; unmatched bases: 4. Germline V gives CDR1 KGHSH, CDR2 LQKENI. The CDR3 totals 16 residues. The chain's CDR3 is CASSPYLAGGHNEQFF. The CDR3 DNA follows: TGTGCCAGCTCACCATATCTAGCGGGGGGGCACAATGAGCAGTTCTTC.

V is TRBV7-2 and J is TRBJ1-4; D is unresolved. There are 13 residues in the CDR3. Germline V gene sequence: CDR1 SGHTA, CDR2 FQGNSA. V lost 1 base to trimming and J lost 6 bases, with 6 bases between them. This chain's CDR3 is CASSLGQYEKLFF. The CDR3 nucleotides are TGTGCCAGCAGCTTAGGGCAGTATGAAAAACTGTTTTTT.

This rearrangement joins TRBV2 to TRBJ1-1; possibly TRBD1 for D (6 bases). Germline lookup yields CDR1 SNHLY and CDR2 FYNNEI. V lost 4 bases and J lost 1, with 10 bases in between. There are 14 residues in the CDR3. CDR3 bases: TGTGCCAGCAGTGTGCAGGGGACGAACACTGAAGCTTTCTTT. This codes for CASSVQGTNTEAFF.

This chain links TRBV12-3 or TRBV12-4 with TRBJ1-2; the D is unclear. V was cut by 8 bases and J by 5 bases, with 15 bases left in between. CDR3 length: 13 amino acids. CDR3: CASAPGFHYGYTF. The CDR3 DNA reads TGTGCCAGCGCCCCGGGATTCCATTATGGCTACACCTTC.

The V and J genes are TRBV2 and TRBJ2-1, with a possible D match to TRBD1 (5 bases). The CDR3 totals 14 residues. V lost 2 bases to trimming and J lost 4 bases, with 9 bases between them. Per the germline V gene, CDR1 is SNHLY and CDR2 is FYNNEI. CDR3 nucleotides: TGTGCCAGCAGTGAACAGGGTTATTACAATGAGCAGTTCTTC. Translation: CASSEQGYYNEQFF.

Concerning this clone itself: Distinct nucleotide sequences in the sample also encode this CDR3. This chain links TRBV5-4 with TRBJ2-5; 7 bases are shared with TRBD1. In germline, CDR1 is SGHNT, CDR2 YYREEE (reference sequence). V lost 3 bases and J lost 3; bases outside the gene matches: 2. The CDR3 consists of 13 residues. CDR3 bases: TGTGCCAGCAGCTGGGGGACAGAAGAGACCCAGTACTTC. It is translated as CASSWGTEETQYF.

This clone is a singleton in its sample. V and J are TRBV28 and TRBJ2-5; 12 positions agree with TRBD1. Trimming took 3 bases from V and 5 from J; bases not matched to a gene: 10. This CDR3 is built from 17 residues. Germline CDR1 and CDR2: MDHEN and SYDVKM. This CDR3 reads CASSFLPGTGGPETQYF. CDR3 bases: TGTGCCAGCAGTTTCCTCCCCGGGACAGGGGGCCCCGAGACCCAGTACTTC.

The chain is built from TRBV6-2 or TRBV6-3 and TRBJ2-7, with 7 nucleotides matching TRBD1. The V segment lost 2 bases and the J segment 6 bases; nucleotides outside the gene matches: 7. The germline V gene has CDR1 MNHEY and CDR2 SVGEGT. The CDR3 is 14 residues long. The CDR3 reads CASSYEDRLAEQYF. CDR3 in DNA: TGTGCCAGCAGTTACGAGGACAGGCTCGCCGAGCAGTACTTC.